This TCR beta chain is from a study of blood T cell dynamics during melanoma immunotherapy. About the research overall: Standard first-line treatment here was pembrolizumab or nivolumab plus ipilimumab in metastatic melanoma.

Sequencing used immunoSEQ multiplex PCR; TCRdb keeps in-frame clones, though not all of them. The data show about 7,000 clones, with 70% to 90% seen just once and more than 30% held by the top ten. Time point described: week 3, after first cycle of checkpoint inhibitor. Patients had no prior systemic cancer treatment, immunosuppressants or other active cancers. V dropped 1 base and J dropped 4 bases, with 12 bases sitting between them. Germline CDR1 reads SGHNT; CDR2 reads YENEEA. There are 15 residues in the CDR3. The sequence derives from a human donor with melanoma. Some clones in this sample may be carry-over from other donors' samples. This specimen consisted of blood, obtained from a patient treated with checkpoint blockade. This chain connects TRBV11-3 to TRBJ2-3, with D perhaps TRBD2 (5 bases). CDR3 sequence reads: CASSLGGPKADTQYF. In DNA form, the CDR3 reads TGTGCCAGCAGCTTAGGAGGGCCTAAGGCAGATACGCAGTATTTT.